The 10 T cell receptor beta chains given below trace back to one sample, sequenced in a study of T-cell reconstitution after alpha-beta-depleted transplantation in children. This sample's TCRbeta library carried unique molecular identifier barcodes. MiXCR, applied by TCRdb to the PCR reads, yields one record per CDR3 protein. The top ten clones hold about 5% of a sample with hundreds of thousands of distinct CDR3 sequences, 15% to 20% of them seen once. The sample was PBMCs, mostly from graft donor cells, taken 360 days after TCRalphabeta/CD19-depleted stem cell transplant. Receptor source: a male patient between 5 and 17 years old who had a stem cell transplant for acute lymphoblastic leukemia, so the T cells may come from the graft donor.

This clonotype is a singleton in its sample. This CDR3 reads CASSQGRATGAITDTQYF. The CDR3, as DNA: TGTGCCAGCAGCCAAGGGAGGGCCACTGGAGCTATCACAGATACGCAGTATTTT. This rearrangement joins TRBV4-2 to TRBJ2-3; tentatively, D is TRBD2 (6 bases). The CDR3 consists of 18 residues. Germline V gene lookup returns CDR1 LGHNA and CDR2 YNFKEQ. V dropped 1 base and J dropped 2 bases, with 19 bases sitting between them.

J is TRBJ2-1 and V is TRBV6-4; 10 bases align to TRBD2. Trimming took 4 bases from V and 5 from J; bases not matched to a gene: 5. This CDR3 has 15 residues. Per the germline V gene, CDR1 is MRHNA and CDR2 is SNTAGT. The CDR3 DNA reads TGTGCCAGCAGTGGACTAGCGGGTCGACACAATGAGCAGTTCTTC. Protein product: CASSGLAGRHNEQFF.

On this clonotype: A single base separates this from a much larger clone, so it may be a read error. The gene calls are TRBV5-5 and TRBJ2-7; maybe TRBD2 (6 bases). V was cut by 7 bases and J by 1 base, with 12 bases left in between. The CDR3 runs 13 residues. Germline CDR1 and CDR2: SGHKS and YYEKEE (reference sequence). The CDR3 is CASGWGTSYEQYF. As DNA, the CDR3 is TGTGCCAGCGGCTGGGGGACTTCCTACGAGCAGTACTTC.

Only a few counts were recorded for this clonotype. This rearrangement joins TRBV20-1 to TRBJ2-7; 8 bases line up with TRBD2. The CDR3 runs to 15 residues. Germline CDR1 reads DFQATT; CDR2 reads SNEGSKA (reference sequence). J gave up 3 bases and V 6 bases, and 13 bases lay outside the gene matches. The CDR3 reads CSAHRITSGHYEQYF. Here the CDR3 DNA reads TGCAGTGCCCACCGCATAACTAGCGGCCACTACGAGCAGTACTTC.

This clonotype was detected a few times. The CDR3 bases are TGCAGCGTTGACCTATCTATGACTCGGACCGGGGAGCTGTTTTTT. It specifies CSVDLSMTRTGELFF. The genes are TRBV29-1 and TRBJ2-2; D unclear. Germline lookup yields CDR1 SQVTM and CDR2 ANQGSEA. The CDR3 has 15 residues. Trimming cost V 3 bases and J 5 bases, with 16 bases left between them.

This clonotype was detected ten times or more. V gene TRBV2 combines with J gene TRBJ2-2; perhaps TRBD2 as D (5 bases). The CDR3 has 15 amino acids. Germline lookup yields CDR1 SNHLY and CDR2 FYNNEI. Trimming pared 5 bases from V and 0 bases from J, leaving 10 bases between. This CDR3 reads CASSSERSNTGELFF. As DNA, the CDR3 is TGTGCCAGCAGTAGCGAGCGGTCGAACACCGGGGAGCTGTTTTTT.

A note on this clonotype: One junction end does not reproduce the germline sequence, and a read error may be involved. This chain links TRBV4-1 with TRBJ2-7; 11 bases line up with TRBD2. Per the germline V gene, CDR1 is MGHRA and CDR2 is YSYEKL. The CDR3 runs 17 residues. CDR3 sequence: CASSQDKTSGSRGEQNF. The CDR3 DNA follows: TGCGCCAGCAGCCAAGACAAAACTAGCGGGAGTCGAGGAGAGCAGAACTTC.

The rearrangement links TRBV5-1 to TRBJ2-4; 7 positions agree with TRBD1. CDR3 size: 16 residues. Per the germline V gene, CDR1 is SGHRS and CDR2 is YFSETQ. Trimming cost V 2 bases and J 1 base; bases outside gene matches: 6. CDR3 sequence: CASSLRGRRAKNIQYF. The CDR3 DNA follows: TGCGCCAGCAGCTTAAGGGGGCGTCGGGCCAAAAACATTCAGTACTTC.

The V and J genes are TRBV12-3 or TRBV12-4 and TRBJ2-2; 11 bases line up with TRBD2. The CDR3 spans 15 residues. The ends lost 6 bases at V and 1 base at J; junction bases unmatched: 1. CDR3 in amino acids: CASRGTSGNTGELFF. The CDR3, as DNA: TGTGCCAGCAGGGGGACTAGCGGGAACACCGGGGAGCTGTTTTTT.

This rearrangement joins TRBV29-1 to TRBJ2-3, with a tentative D call TRBD1 (6 bases). V was pared by 5 bases and J by 3 bases, with 21 bases between. There are 16 residues in the CDR3. Germline CDR1 reads SQVTM; CDR2 reads ANQGSEA. CDR3 coding DNA: TGCAGCGTTCCCATAAGAAGGGGGTGGCGGACAGATACGCAGTATTTT. Translated: CSVPIRRGWRTDTQYF.